Listed here is a single TCR beta chain. The target antigen is unknown. Every bit of the isolated RNA underwent reverse transcription, so sequencing read expressed TCRB transcripts. The average read count of naive, central memory and regulatory T cell samples was approximately 3.5 million. Measured with immunoSEQ multiplex PCR; TCRdb has only the in-frame clones, and not every one. The sample contains 350,000 to 400,000 clones, roughly 13% of which appear only once. Every donor provided one heparinised blood draw, which averaged about 120 mL. This specimen belongs to a study of beta chain features in type 1 diabetes. Whole-study context: Patients did not differ from healthy donors in age, gender or cell yield.

Points from the study as a whole: Significant though moderate, a shortening of TCRB CDR3s appeared in all four CD4+ subsets of Type 1 diabetes patients. Diminished insertions and augmented deletions at VDJ junctions characterized type 1 diabetes patients.

The sample consisted of naive CD4+ T cells from blood. The receptor's source is a woman between 18 and 30 years old with type 1 diabetes.

CDR3 loop: CASSQAGTSGSTEQFF. DNA of the CDR3: TGTGCCAGCAGCCAAGCCGGGACTAGCGGGAGTACTGAGCAGTTCTTC. This chain uses TRBV14 with TRBJ2-1; 14 nucleotides match TRBD2. With 1 base clipped from V and 9 bases from J, the junction kept 5 bases outside the gene matches. The CDR3 covers 16 residues. The germline CDR1 and CDR2 sequences are SGHDN and FVKESK.